This entry lists 21 T cell receptor beta chains sequenced from one sample in a study of PD-L1 blockade in urothelial cancer (dated by TCRdb to about 2017). Library creation used the immunoSEQ multiplex PCR assay. Drawn from immuneACCESS, this table holds only the in-frame rearrangements with V and J called that TCRdb kept. Clones are partly lost; checked studies trace under half to an unresolved V gene and leave the rest unexplained. The table for this sample lists about 100,000 clones; 90% to 95% of them were counted only once. In total, the top ten clones hold under 0.95% of the sample. The material sequenced was PBMCs, taken around atezolizumab (anti-PD-L1) treatment. All receptors derive from a woman over 75 with urothelial cancer.

This clone was seen only a few times. The chain has TRBV12-1 and TRBJ2-5; no DNA check was done on the table's D call, TRBD2. TRBV12-1 is shown as a pseudogene. The CDR3 has 17 residues. In DNA form, the CDR3 reads TGTGCCAGCAGCCCCCCCCCGGGACTAGCGAGCCAAGAGACCCAGTACTTC. It codes for CASSPPPGLASQETQYF.

CDR3 coding DNA: TGTGCCAGCAGCCCCGGACAGGGTCTTGGGACTGAAGCTTTCTTT. It translates to CASSPGQGLGTEAFF. The chain joins TRBV5-6 to TRBJ1-1; 8 nucleotides line up with TRBD1. Germline V gene sequence: CDR1 SGHDT, CDR2 YYEEEE. The V segment lost 4 bases and the J segment 5 bases; nucleotides outside the gene matches: 10. CDR3 length: 15 residues.

The chain is built from TRBV28 and TRBJ2-2; no clear D gene. CDR3 length: 12 residues. V lost 2 bases and J 10 bases, leaving 8 bases between the germline ends. Germline-derived CDR1 and CDR2 are MDHEN and SYDVKM. As DNA, the CDR3 is TGTGCCAGCAGTTTACCTAACCAGGAGCTGTTTTTT. Its protein product is CASSLPNQELFF.

The chain has TRBV28 and TRBJ1-2; 12 bases are shared with TRBD1. The germline CDR1 and CDR2 sequences are MDHEN and SYDVKM. This CDR3 spans 15 amino acids. V lost 0 bases to trimming and J lost 7 bases; unmatched junction nucleotides: 3. In DNA, the CDR3 is TGTGCCAGCAGTTTATGGGGACAGGGGGCCGGTGGCTACACCTTC. Protein sequence: CASSLWGQGAGGYTF.

This clone appeared a single time. This chain joins TRBV19 and TRBJ1-1; possible D gene TRBD1, 5 bases. Germline CDR1 and CDR2: LNHDA and SQIVND (reference sequence). Trimming took 6 bases from V and 4 from J, leaving 18 bases between them. The CDR3 has 15 amino acids. CDR3 DNA sequence: TGTGCCAGTAGCGATATAGGGATCGGGGGCACTGAAGCTTTCTTT. This sequence encodes CASSDIGIGGTEAFF.

The rearrangement uses TRBV28 and TRBJ2-2; unclear D gene. This CDR3 comprises 14 residues. Per the germline V gene, CDR1 is MDHEN and CDR2 is SYDVKM. V lost 3 bases, J lost 5 bases, and 10 bases lay in between. DNA of the CDR3: TGTGCCAGCAGTTTCATTCGGCGGACCGGGGAGCTGTTTTTT. Translated, it gives CASSFIRRTGELFF.

The chain carries TRBV7-6 and TRBJ1-2; D possibly corresponds to TRBD1 (6 bases). V lost 5 bases and J 9 bases, leaving 19 bases between the germline ends. The germline V gene has CDR1 SGHVS and CDR2 FNYEAQ. The CDR3 consists of 14 residues. The CDR3 sequence: CASSLSQGSGSYTF. CDR3 nucleotides: TGTGCCAGCAGCCTTTCACAGGGTTCCGGGAGCTACACCTTC.

The chain links TRBV7-8 to TRBJ1-2; 9 nucleotides align to TRBD1. There are 17 residues in the CDR3. V lost 6 bases to trimming and J lost 0 bases; unmatched junction nucleotides: 11. The germline gives CDR1 SGHVS, CDR2 FQNEAQ. The CDR3 nucleotides are TGTGCCAGCAGACCGGGAGTCGGACAGGGGTCTAACTATGGCTACACCTTC. Translating gives CASRPGVGQGSNYGYTF.

The chain is built from TRBV2 and TRBJ2-7; TRBD1 matches 8 bases. Trimming removed 11 bases from V and 5 bases from J; junction bases left unmatched: 8. Germline V gene sequence: CDR1 SNHLY, CDR2 FYNNEI. The CDR3 sequence is 12 residues long. DNA for the CDR3: TGTGCCGGGTGGCAGGGGGCCAACGAGCAGTACTTC. It is translated as CAGWQGANEQYF.

The chain combines TRBV6-5 with TRBJ1-1; TRBD1 agrees at 7 bases. CDR1 is MNHEY and CDR2 is SVGAGI in the germline V gene. This CDR3 contains 13 residues. Trimming took 4 bases from V and 7 from J; bases not matched to a gene: 6. CDR3 bases: TGTGCCAGCAGTTTCAAGGGGGCAGGTGAAGCTTTCTTT. This codes for CASSFKGAGEAFF.

The chain carries TRBV9 and TRBJ1-3, with D uncertain. V gave up 0 bases and J gave up 1 base, with 14 bases separating them. Per the germline V gene, CDR1 is SGDLS and CDR2 is YYNGEE. This CDR3 has 17 amino acids. The CDR3, as DNA: TGTGCCAGCAGCGTAGACCCCTCGGGTAGGTCTGGAAACACCATATATTTT. It is translated as CASSVDPSGRSGNTIYF.

This chain links TRBV7-3 with TRBJ2-7; D possibly corresponds to TRBD1 (5 bases). CDR1 SGHTA and CDR2 FQGTGA come from the germline V gene. Trimming left V 5 bases short and J 5 bases short, with 16 bases between. The CDR3 is 14 residues long. The CDR3 DNA sequence: TGTGCCAGCAGCGACCCCAGGGCAGGCGACGAGCAGTACTTC. Amino acid sequence: CASSDPRAGDEQYF. Looking up the rest from reference TRBV7-3 and TRBJ2-7 gives the full variable domain: GAGVSQTPSNKVTEKGKYVELRCDPISGHTALYWYRQSLGQGPEFLIYFQGTGAADDSGLPNDRFFAVRPEGSVSTLKIQRTERGDSAVYLCASSDPRAGDEQYFGPGTRLTVT.

This clone was recorded a few times. J is TRBJ1-2 and V is TRBV5-8; maybe TRBD1 (5 bases). V was clipped by 4 bases and J by 7 bases, with 23 bases between them. The CDR3 has 16 residues. The germline CDR1 and CDR2 sequences are SGHTS and YDEGEE. CDR3 loop: CASSPYVSPGEAGYTF. The CDR3 nucleotides read TGTGCCAGCAGCCCCTATGTATCGCCGGGGGAGGCTGGCTACACCTTC.

This clone was observed a handful of times. The chain employs TRBV4-2 and TRBJ1-5, with D tentatively TRBD1 (5 bases). CDR1 LGHNA and CDR2 YNFKEQ come from the germline V gene. The germline V and J ends were trimmed by 0 bases and 5 bases, with 11 bases remaining between them. The CDR3 extends over 15 amino acids. The CDR3 is CASSQDRQGYQPQHF. CDR3 in DNA: TGTGCCAGCAGCCAAGATCGGCAGGGTTATCAGCCCCAGCATTTT.

J is TRBJ2-1 and V is TRBV5-1; 14 bases are shared with TRBD2. Germline values: CDR1 SGHRS, CDR2 YFSETQ. With V trimmed by 4 bases and J by 7 bases, 7 bases remained unmatched. The CDR3 spans 16 residues. CDR3 region: CASSLRGLAGVNEQFF. Here the CDR3 DNA reads TGCGCCAGCAGCCTCAGGGGACTAGCGGGAGTGAATGAGCAGTTCTTC.

The chain uses TRBV19 and TRBJ1-1; tentatively, D is TRBD1 (6 bases). CDR1 is LNHDA, CDR2 SQIVND, per germline (reference sequence). V was cut by 6 bases and J by 4 bases, with 15 bases left in between. This CDR3 has 14 amino acids. The CDR3 sequence is CASREQGFSTEAFF. Here the CDR3 DNA reads TGTGCCAGTAGGGAGCAGGGGTTTAGCACTGAAGCTTTCTTT.

V and J are TRBV5-1 and TRBJ2-1; 8 bases map to TRBD1. With 1 base clipped from V and 7 bases from J, the junction kept 10 bases outside the gene matches. Germline V lookup: CDR1 SGHRS, CDR2 YFSETQ. The CDR3 loop spans 16 amino acids. The CDR3 here is CASSLRQGAFVNEQFF. In nucleotides, the CDR3 is TGCGCCAGCAGCTTGCGGCAGGGGGCGTTTGTGAATGAGCAGTTCTTC. Drawing the rest from reference TRBV5-1 and TRBJ2-1, the complete variable domain is KAGVTQTPRYLIKTRGQQVTLSCSPISGHRSVSWYQQTPGQGLQFLFEYFSETQRNKGNFPGRFSGRQFSNSRSEMNVSTLELGDSALYLCASSLRQGAFVNEQFFGPGTRLTVL.

V and J are TRBV29-1 and TRBJ2-1, with TRBD2 matching over 8 bases. This CDR3 comprises 14 residues. Trimming cost V 6 bases and J 1 base; bases outside gene matches: 5. From germline, CDR1 is SQVTM and CDR2 ANQGSEA. The CDR3 DNA follows: TGCAGCGTCGGGGGGGTAGCGTCCTACAATGAGCAGTTCTTC. The encoded protein is CSVGGVASYNEQFF.

The chain uses TRBV4-1 and TRBJ2-5; D gene unclear. Trimming shortened V by 1 base and J by 0 bases, and 6 bases separated the two germline ends. This CDR3 has 14 amino acids. The germline V gene encodes CDR1 MGHRA and CDR2 YSYEKL. CDR3 sequence reads: CASSQAPDQETQYF. In nucleotides, the CDR3 is TGCGCCAGCAGCCAAGCTCCGGACCAAGAGACCCAGTACTTC.

This sequence joins TRBV27 and TRBJ2-7; the D is unclear. The germline V and J ends were trimmed by 6 bases and 2 bases, with 14 bases remaining between them. The CDR3 consists of 14 residues. Germline V gene sequence: CDR1 MNHEY, CDR2 SMNVEV (reference sequence). CDR3 residues: CASRPVQPTYEQYF. The DNA of the CDR3 is TGTGCCAGCAGGCCTGTACAACCAACCTACGAGCAGTACTTC.

This chain uses TRBV5-6 with TRBJ2-5; D not certain. Trimming removed 4 bases at V and 4 bases at J, with 8 bases between. The CDR3 is made up of 12 amino acids. The germline CDR1 and CDR2 sequences are SGHDT and YYEEEE. This CDR3 reads CASSPRRETQYF. The CDR3 DNA sequence: TGTGCCAGCAGCCCCAGGCGAGAGACCCAGTACTTC.